This T cell receptor (beta chain) appears in the sequencing data of a study of Graves' ophthalmopathy and Graves' hyperthyroidism (dated by TCRdb to 2017 to 2018). Context from the whole study: Peripheral blood was collected before any treatment was given, at the time of initial diagnosis. The study used signatures of the TCR beta repertoire to tell Graves' ophthalmopathy apart from Graves' hyperthyroidism and to predict which patients would progress to ophthalmopathy. In total, under 150 blood samples were TCR-sequenced: 40 to 45 ophthalmopathy, some 80 hyperthyroidism and around 17 hyperthyroidism-to-ophthalmopathy patients. To explore V-J signatures distinguishing ophthalmopathy from hyperthyroidism, a discovery set of around 100 patients (roughly 45 ophthalmopathy, some 55 stable hyperthyroidism) was enrolled. An independent validation cohort was composed of approximately 18 hyperthyroidism patients and approximately 15 patients who later progressed from hyperthyroidism to ophthalmopathy. T-cell repertoires of thyroid tissue and blood were compared in several hyperthyroidism patients. Following sampling, methimazole starting at 30 mg daily was administered to hyperthyroidism patients, and high-dose intravenous methylprednisolone was administered to ophthalmopathy patients. Results and caveats for the whole study, not just this receptor: In validation, the model predicted ophthalmopathy progression with less than 71% sensitivity and 72% to 80% specificity; 12 predicted patients were CT-confirmed with GO in a median of about 7.1 months. Sample size was not predetermined statistically, and investigators were not blinded to group allocation. Most of the expanded thyroid clonotypes with a frequency above 0.001 were also detected in blood, and it was suggested that the thyroid immune response may be reflected by blood repertoires. The 13-signature model separated ophthalmopathy from stable hyperthyroidism with about 86% sensitivity and roughly 84% specificity in cross-validation, and 80%/75% in the test set.

A distance of 9 bases separates the germline ends of V and J, which lose 3 bases and 10 bases respectively. Taken from cysteine to phenylalanine, the CDR3 has 12 residues. Only CDR3 DNA is held: 36 bases, read in frame from base 1. As to this clonotype: Its target antigen remains unknown. Qualities for individual bases were not recorded, and no much larger clone is one base off.

TCR beta CDR3 regions were amplified from RNA transcripts for repertoire sequencing. A first-round RT-PCR used HTBI primers with the Qiagen OneStep RT-PCR kit, followed by a second-round multiplex PCR, size selection and purification. Libraries were sequenced on an Illumina HiSeq2000 using paired-end 100 bp reads. The paper's data handling went like this. Reads were processed with SOAPnuke, discarding reads with adapters, uncalled bases, mean Phred below 15, or no exact constant-primer or identifier match. High-quality paired reads were merged with COPE v1.2.5. Each unique nucleotide sequence was treated as a clonotype, and MiTCR v1.1 was used to align the clonotypes to the IMGT TRB V, D and J references. The analysis was limited to V-J combinations with a frequency above 0.0001, which together covered just over 98% of the repertoires. For each V-J combination, a TCR clonal expansion and chaos score was defined as the ratio of F50 clonal expansion to chaos observed in the TCRdist matrix. Features were reduced by Welch's t-statistics and random forest to around 14 V-J combinations, which fed a naive Bayes classifier. The similarity between thyroid and blood repertoires was quantified using the Morisita-Horn index. Starting from the raw public reads, TCRdb applied fastp trimming at Q25, assembled clones with MiXCR and retained in-frame beta chains. Every entry covers one CDR3 protein and lists the most common genes and DNA from its rows. The V and J calls come from TCRdb's annotation, not from the publication. This sample is represented by about 700,000 distinct CDR3 sequences; about 40% of them were singletons. 3% to 4% of the sample lies in the top ten.

Ophthalmopathy patients were characterized by moderately to severely active disease, a Clinical Activity Score of at least 3, a NOSPECS grade of at least 4, and a disease duration under 3 months. Anyone with other autoimmune diseases, uncontrolled infections, pregnancy or lactation was excluded from the study. Clinical symptoms, serum thyroxine, TRAb, thyroid ultrasound and orbital computed tomography were used for diagnosis. Using Ficoll-Paque density gradient centrifugation, PBMCs were isolated from 9.5 to 10 ml of fresh peripheral blood. Trizol reagent was used to extract the total RNA, and its quality was then checked on an Agilent 2100 Bioanalyzer.

The V and J segments used are TRBV12-3 or TRBV12-4 and TRBJ1-4; there is no confident call for the D gene. This TCR derives from an adult man with Graves' ophthalmopathy. Source material: peripheral blood. The sequence in DNA is TGTGCCAGCAGTTTGGCAGGAGGAAAACTGTTTTTT. Its coded protein is CASSLAGGKLFF.